Reported below is one T cell receptor (beta chain). Its target is not known. Using unique molecular identifiers, the investigators prepared the TCRbeta library. TCRdb analysed the PCR reads with MiXCR anew, one entry per CDR3 protein. The table lists about 980,000 distinct CDR3 sequences, roughly 29% of them singletons. This record comes from a study of T-cell reconstitution after alpha-beta-depleted transplantation in children. Findings and caveats of the study: Counts and diversity of T cells one year after transplant came mostly from newly produced T cells.

CDR1 and CDR2 (germline): MNHNS, SASEGT. J was trimmed by 2 bases and V by 10 bases; bases with no gene match: 4. This CDR3 region has 14 residues. The receptor was derived from a boy under three years old who had a stem cell transplant for SCID, so the T cells may come from the graft donor. The material sequenced was PBMCs, mostly from graft donor cells, taken 360 days after TCRalphabeta/CD19-depleted stem cell transplant. The chain combines TRBV6-1 with TRBJ2-7, with 14 nucleotides matching TRBD2. This CDR3 reads CATTSGGGTYEQYF. The DNA for the CDR3 is TGTGCCACGACTAGCGGGGGGGGGACCTACGAGCAGTACTTC.